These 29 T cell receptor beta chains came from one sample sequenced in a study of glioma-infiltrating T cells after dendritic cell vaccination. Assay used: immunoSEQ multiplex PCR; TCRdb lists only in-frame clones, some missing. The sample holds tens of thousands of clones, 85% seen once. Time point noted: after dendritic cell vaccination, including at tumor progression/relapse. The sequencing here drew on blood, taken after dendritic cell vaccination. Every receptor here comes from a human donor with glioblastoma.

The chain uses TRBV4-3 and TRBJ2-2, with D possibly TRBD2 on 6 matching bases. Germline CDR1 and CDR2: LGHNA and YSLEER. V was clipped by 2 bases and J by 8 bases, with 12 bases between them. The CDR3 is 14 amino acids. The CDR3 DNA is TGCGCCAGCAGCCAACTCGCGGGGTTGGGGGAGCTGTTTTTT. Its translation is CASSQLAGLGELFF.

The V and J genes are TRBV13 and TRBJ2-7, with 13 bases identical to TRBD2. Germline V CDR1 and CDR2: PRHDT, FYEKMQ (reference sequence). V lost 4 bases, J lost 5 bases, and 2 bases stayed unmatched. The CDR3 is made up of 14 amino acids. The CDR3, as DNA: TGTGCCAGCAGCTCGGGACTAGCGGGGAACGAGCAGTACTTC. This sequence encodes CASSSGLAGNEQYF.

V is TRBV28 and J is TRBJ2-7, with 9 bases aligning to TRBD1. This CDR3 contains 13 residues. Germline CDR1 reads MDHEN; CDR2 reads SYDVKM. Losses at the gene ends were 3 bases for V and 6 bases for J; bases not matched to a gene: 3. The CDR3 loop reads CASSLGQGLEQYF. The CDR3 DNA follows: TGTGCCAGCAGTTTGGGACAGGGACTCGAGCAGTACTTC.

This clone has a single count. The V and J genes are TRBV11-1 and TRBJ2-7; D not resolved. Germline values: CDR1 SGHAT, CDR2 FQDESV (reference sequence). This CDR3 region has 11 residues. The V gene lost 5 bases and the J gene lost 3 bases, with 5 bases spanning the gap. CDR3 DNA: TGTGCCAGCAGCGCAGGCTACGAGCAGTACTTC. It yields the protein CASSAGYEQYF.

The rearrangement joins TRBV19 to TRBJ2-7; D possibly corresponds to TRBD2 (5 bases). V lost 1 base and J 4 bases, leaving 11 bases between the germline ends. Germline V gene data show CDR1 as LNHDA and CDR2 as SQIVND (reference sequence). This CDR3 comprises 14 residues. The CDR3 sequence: CASSIGSGIYEQYF. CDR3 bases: TGTGCCAGTAGTATAGGATCGGGGATTTACGAGCAGTACTTC.

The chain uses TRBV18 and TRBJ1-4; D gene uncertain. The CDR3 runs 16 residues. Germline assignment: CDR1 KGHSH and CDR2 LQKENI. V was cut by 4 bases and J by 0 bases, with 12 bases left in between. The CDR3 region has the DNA TGTGCCAGCTCACTCACCGGTGTTGCAACTAATGAAAAACTGTTTTTT. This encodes CASSLTGVATNEKLFF. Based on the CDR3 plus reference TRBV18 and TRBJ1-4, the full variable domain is NAGVMQNPRHLVRRRGQEARLRCSPMKGHSHVYWYRQLPEEGLKFMVYLQKENIIDESGMPKERFSAEFPKEGPSILRIQQVVRGDSAAYFCASSLTGVATNEKLFFGSGTQLSVL.

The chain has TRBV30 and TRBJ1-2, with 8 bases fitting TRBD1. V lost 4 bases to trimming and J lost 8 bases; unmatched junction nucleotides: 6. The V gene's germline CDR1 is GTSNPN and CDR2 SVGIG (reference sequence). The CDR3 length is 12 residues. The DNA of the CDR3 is TGTGCCTGGAACCGAGACAGGGGCGGCTACACCTTC. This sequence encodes CAWNRDRGGYTF.

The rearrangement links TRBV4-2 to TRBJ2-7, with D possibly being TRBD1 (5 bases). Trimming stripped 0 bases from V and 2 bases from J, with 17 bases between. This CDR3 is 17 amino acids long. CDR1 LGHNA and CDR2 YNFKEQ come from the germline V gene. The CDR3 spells CASSQEVGRQTAYEQYF. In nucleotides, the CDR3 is TGTGCCAGCAGCCAAGAGGTGGGTAGGCAGACAGCCTACGAGCAGTACTTC.

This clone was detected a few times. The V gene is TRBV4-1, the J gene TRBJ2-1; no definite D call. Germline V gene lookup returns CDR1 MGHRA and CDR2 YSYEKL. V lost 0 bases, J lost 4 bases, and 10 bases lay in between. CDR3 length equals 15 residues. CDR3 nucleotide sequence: TGCGCCAGCAGCCAAGATTATGCGCAATACAATGAGCAGTTCTTC. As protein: CASSQDYAQYNEQFF.

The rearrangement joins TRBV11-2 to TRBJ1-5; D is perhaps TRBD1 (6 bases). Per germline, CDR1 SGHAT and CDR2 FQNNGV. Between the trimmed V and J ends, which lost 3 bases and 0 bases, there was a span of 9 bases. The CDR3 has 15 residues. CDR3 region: CASSLGHSSNQPQHF. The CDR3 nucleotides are TGTGCCAGCAGCTTGGGACATAGTAGCAATCAGCCCCAGCATTTT. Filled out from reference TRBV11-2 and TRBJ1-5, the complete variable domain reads EAGVAQSPRYKIIEKRQSVAFWCNPISGHATLYWYQQILGQGPKLLIQFQNNGVVDDSQLPKDRFSAERLKGVDSTLKIQPAKLEDSAVYLCASSLGHSSNQPQHFGDGTRLSIL.

The CDR3: CASSRAGQGSETQYF. In DNA, the CDR3 is TGTGCCAGCAGCCGGGCCGGGCAGGGAAGTGAGACCCAGTACTTC. The rearrangement joins TRBV7-2 to TRBJ2-5; D is perhaps TRBD1 (5 bases). Trimming left V 5 bases short and J 5 bases short, with 18 bases between. The CDR3 is made up of 15 amino acids. Germline V gives CDR1 SGHTA, CDR2 FQGNSA.

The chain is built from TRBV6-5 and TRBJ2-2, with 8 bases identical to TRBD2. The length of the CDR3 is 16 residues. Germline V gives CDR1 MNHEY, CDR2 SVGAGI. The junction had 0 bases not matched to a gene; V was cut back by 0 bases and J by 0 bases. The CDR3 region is CASSYSSGANTGELFF. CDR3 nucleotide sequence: TGTGCCAGCAGTTACTCTAGCGGGGCGAACACCGGGGAGCTGTTTTTT.

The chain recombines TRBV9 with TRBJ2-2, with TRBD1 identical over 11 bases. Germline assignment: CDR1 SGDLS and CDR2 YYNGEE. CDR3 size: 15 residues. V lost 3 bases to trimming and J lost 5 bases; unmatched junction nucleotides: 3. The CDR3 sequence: CASSGGQGVTGELFF. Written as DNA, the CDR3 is TGTGCCAGCAGCGGGGGACAGGGGGTTACCGGGGAGCTGTTTTTT.

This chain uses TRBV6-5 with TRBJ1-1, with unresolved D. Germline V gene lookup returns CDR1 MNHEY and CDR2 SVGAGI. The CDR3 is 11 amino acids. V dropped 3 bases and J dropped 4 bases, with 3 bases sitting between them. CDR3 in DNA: TGTGCCAGCAGTTATCTCACTGAAGCTTTCTTT. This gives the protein CASSYLTEAFF.

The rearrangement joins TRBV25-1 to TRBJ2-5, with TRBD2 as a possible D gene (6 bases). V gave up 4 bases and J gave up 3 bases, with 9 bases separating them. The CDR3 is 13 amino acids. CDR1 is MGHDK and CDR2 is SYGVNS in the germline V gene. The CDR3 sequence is CASSVGGEETQYF. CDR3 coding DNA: TGTGCCAGCAGTGTGGGAGGCGAAGAGACCCAGTACTTC. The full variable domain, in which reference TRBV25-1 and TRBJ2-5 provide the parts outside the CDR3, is EADIYQTPRYLVIGTGKKITLECSQTMGHDKMYWYQQDPGMELHLIHYSYGVNSTEKGDLSSESTVSRIRTEHFPLTLESARPSHTSQYLCASSVGGEETQYFGPGTRLLVL.

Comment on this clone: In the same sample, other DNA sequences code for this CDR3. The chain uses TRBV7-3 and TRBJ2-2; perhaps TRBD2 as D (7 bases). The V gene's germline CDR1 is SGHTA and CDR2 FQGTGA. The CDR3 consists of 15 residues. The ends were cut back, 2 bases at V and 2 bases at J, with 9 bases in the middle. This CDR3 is CASSLGGANTGELFF. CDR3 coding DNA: TGTGCCAGCAGCTTAGGGGGGGCCAACACCGGGGAGCTGTTTTTT.

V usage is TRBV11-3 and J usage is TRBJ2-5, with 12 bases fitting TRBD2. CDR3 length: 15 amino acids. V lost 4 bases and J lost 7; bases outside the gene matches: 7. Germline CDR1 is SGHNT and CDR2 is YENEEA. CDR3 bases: TGTGCCAGCAGCTCAAGGACTAGCGGGGTAGCGACCCAGTACTTC. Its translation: CASSSRTSGVATQYF.

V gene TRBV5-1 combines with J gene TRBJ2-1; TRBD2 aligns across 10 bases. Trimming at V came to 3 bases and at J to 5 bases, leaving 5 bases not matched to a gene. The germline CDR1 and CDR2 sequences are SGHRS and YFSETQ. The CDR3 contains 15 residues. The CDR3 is CASSWSGGANNEQFF. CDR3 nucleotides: TGCGCCAGCAGCTGGAGCGGGGGGGCTAACAATGAGCAGTTCTTC.

CDR3 protein: CASRSTQHF. The CDR3 nucleotides read TGTGCAAGTCGCTCAACCCAGCATTTT. This chain joins TRBV12-2 and TRBJ1-5; the table's TRBD1 call for D was not verified on the DNA. TRBV12-2 counts as a pseudogene. The CDR3 contains 9 residues.

The CDR3 bases are TGTGCCAGCATGCGGGACGGCAAGATAGGTACGCAGTATTTT. Its protein is CASMRDGKIGTQYF. V gene TRBV28 combines with J gene TRBJ2-3; tentative D call: TRBD2 (6 bases). CDR1 MDHEN and CDR2 SYDVKM come from the germline V gene. The V and J ends lost 7 bases and 8 bases respectively, with 19 bases between them. CDR3 length: 14 amino acids.

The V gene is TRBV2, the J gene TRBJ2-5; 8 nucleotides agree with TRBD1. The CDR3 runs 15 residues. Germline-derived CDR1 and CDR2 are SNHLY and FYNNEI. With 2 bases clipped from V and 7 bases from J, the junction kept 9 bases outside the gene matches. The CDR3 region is CASSENPDRELTQYF. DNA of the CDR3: TGTGCCAGCAGTGAAAATCCGGACAGGGAGTTGACCCAGTACTTC.

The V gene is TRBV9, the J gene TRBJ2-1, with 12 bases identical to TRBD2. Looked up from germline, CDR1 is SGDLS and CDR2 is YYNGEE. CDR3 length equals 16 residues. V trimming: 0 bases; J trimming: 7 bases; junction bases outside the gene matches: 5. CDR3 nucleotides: TGTGCCAGCAGCGTAGTGGCTAGCGGGGGGGTAAATGAGCAGTTCTTC. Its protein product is CASSVVASGGVNEQFF.

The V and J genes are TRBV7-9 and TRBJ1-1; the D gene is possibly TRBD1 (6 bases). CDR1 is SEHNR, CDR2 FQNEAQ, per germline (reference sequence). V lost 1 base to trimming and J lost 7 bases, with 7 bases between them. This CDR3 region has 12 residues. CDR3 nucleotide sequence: TGTGCCAGCAGCTTAGTACAGGGTGAAGCTTTCTTT. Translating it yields CASSLVQGEAFF.

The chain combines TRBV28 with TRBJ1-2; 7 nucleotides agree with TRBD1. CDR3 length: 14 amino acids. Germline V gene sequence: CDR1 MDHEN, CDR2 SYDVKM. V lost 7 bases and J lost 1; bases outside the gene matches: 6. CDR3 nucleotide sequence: TGTGCCAGCATCAGGGGGGCCCTTAACTATGGCTACACCTTC. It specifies CASIRGALNYGYTF.

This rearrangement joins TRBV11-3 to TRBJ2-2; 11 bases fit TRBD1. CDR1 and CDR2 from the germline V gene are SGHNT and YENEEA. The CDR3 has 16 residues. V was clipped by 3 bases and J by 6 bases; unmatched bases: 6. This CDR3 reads CASSFWTGGLSGELFF. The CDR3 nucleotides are TGTGCCAGCAGCTTCTGGACAGGGGGCCTTTCCGGGGAGCTGTTTTTT. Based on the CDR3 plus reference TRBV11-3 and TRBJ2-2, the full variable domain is EAGVVQSPRYKIIEKKQPVAFWCNPISGHNTLYWYLQNLGQGPELLIRYENEEAVDDSQLPKDRFSAERLKGVDSTLKIQPAELGDSAVYLCASSFWTGGLSGELFFGEGSRLTVL.

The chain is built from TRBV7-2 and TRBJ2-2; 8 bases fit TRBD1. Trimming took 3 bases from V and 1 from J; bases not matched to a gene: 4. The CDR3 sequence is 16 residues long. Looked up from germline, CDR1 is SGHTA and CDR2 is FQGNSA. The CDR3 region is CASSLQGAKNTGELFF. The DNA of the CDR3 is TGTGCCAGCAGCTTGCAGGGGGCGAAGAACACCGGGGAGCTGTTTTTT.

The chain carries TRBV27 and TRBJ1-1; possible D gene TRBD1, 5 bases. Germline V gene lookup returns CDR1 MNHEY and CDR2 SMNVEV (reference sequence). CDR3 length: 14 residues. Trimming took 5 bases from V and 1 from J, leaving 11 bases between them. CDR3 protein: CASSGNQGNTEAFF. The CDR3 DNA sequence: TGTGCCAGCAGTGGCAACCAGGGGAACACTGAAGCTTTCTTT.

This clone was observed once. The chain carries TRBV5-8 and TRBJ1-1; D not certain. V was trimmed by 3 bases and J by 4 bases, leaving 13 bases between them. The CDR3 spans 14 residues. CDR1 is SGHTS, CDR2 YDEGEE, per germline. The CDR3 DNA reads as TGTGCCAGCAGCTCCCTGGACTCTGGCACTGAAGCTTTCTTT. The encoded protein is CASSSLDSGTEAFF.

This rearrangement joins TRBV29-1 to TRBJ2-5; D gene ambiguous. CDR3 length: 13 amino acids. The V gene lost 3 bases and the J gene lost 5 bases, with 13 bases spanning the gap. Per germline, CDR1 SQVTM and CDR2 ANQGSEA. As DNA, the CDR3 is TGCAGCGTTGATTTTCCCCGTCCGGAGACCCAGTACTTC. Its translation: CSVDFPRPETQYF.